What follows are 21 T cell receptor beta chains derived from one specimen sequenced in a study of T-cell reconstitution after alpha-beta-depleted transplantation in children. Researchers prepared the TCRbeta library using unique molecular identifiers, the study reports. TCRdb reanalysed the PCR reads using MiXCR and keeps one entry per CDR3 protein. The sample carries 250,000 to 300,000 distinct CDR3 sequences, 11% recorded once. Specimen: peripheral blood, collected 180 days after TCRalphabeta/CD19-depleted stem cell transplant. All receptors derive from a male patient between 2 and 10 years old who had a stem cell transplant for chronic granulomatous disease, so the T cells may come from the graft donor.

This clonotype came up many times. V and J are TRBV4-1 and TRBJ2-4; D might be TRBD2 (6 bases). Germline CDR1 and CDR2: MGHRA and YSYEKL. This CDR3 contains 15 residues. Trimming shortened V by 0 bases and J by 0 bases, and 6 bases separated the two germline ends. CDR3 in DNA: TGCGCCAGCAGCCAAGAGGGACTAGCCAAAAACATTCAGTACTTC. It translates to CASSQEGLAKNIQYF.

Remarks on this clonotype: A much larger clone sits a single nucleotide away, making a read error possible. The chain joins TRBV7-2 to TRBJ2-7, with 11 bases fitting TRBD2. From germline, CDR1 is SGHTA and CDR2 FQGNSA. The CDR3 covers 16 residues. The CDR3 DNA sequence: TGTGCCAGCAGCTTGGATTCTAGCGGGGGGATTTCCGAGCAGTCCTTC. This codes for CASSLDSSGGISEQSF.

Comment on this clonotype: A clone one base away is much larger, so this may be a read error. The CDR3 nucleotides read TGTGCCAGCAGCGTGATTAGCGGGAAGAGCTCCAACAATGAGCAGTTCTTC. Translating it yields CASSVISGKSSNNEQFF. The chain couples TRBV9 to TRBJ2-1, with 8 bases identical to TRBD2. Germline V gene lookup returns CDR1 SGDLS and CDR2 YYNGEE. There are 17 residues in the CDR3. Full variable domain (remainder filled in from reference TRBV9 and TRBJ2-1): DSGVTQTPKHLITATGQRVTLRCSPRSGDLSVYWYQQSLDQGLQFLIQYYNGEERAKGNILERFSAQQFPDLHSELNLSSLELGDSALYFCASSVISGKSSNNEQFFGPGTRLTVL.

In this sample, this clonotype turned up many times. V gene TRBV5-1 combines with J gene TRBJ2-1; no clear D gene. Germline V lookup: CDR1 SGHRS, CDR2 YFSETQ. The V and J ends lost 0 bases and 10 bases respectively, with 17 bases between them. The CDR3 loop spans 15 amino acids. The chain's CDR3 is CASSLAAKPVGEQFF. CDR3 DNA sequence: TGCGCCAGCAGCTTGGCGGCAAAACCGGTGGGCGAGCAGTTCTTC.

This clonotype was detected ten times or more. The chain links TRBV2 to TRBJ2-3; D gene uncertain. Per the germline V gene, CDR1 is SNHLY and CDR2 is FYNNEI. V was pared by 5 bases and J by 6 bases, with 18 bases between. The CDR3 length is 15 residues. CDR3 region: CASSPGREFGDTQYF. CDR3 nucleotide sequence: TGTGCCAGCAGTCCTGGGCGAGAGTTCGGCGATACGCAGTATTTT.

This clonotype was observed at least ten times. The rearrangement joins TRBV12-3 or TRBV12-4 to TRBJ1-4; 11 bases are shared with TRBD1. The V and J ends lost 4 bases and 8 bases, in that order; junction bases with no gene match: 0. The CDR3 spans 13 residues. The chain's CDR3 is CASSWTGGEKLFF. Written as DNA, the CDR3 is TGTGCCAGCAGTTGGACAGGGGGCGAAAAACTGTTTTTT.

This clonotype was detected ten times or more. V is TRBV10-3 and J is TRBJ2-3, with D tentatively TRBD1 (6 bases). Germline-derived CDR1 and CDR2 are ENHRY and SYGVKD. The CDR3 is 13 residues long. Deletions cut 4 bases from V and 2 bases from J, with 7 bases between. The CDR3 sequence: CAISGQVTDTQYF. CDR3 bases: TGTGCCATCAGTGGACAGGTCACAGATACGCAGTATTTT.

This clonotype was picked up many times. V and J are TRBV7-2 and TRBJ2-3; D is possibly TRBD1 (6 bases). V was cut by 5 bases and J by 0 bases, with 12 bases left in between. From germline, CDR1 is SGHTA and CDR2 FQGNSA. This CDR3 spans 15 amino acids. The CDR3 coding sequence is TGTGCCAGCAGCCTAGAGGGGGAAAGCACAGATACGCAGTATTTT. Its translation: CASSLEGESTDTQYF. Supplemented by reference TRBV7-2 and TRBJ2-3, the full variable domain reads GAGVSQSPSNKVTEKGKDVELRCDPISGHTALYWYRQSLGQGLEFLIYFQGNSAPDKSGLPSDRFSAERTGGSVSTLTIQRTQQEDSAVYLCASSLEGESTDTQYFGPGTRLTVL.

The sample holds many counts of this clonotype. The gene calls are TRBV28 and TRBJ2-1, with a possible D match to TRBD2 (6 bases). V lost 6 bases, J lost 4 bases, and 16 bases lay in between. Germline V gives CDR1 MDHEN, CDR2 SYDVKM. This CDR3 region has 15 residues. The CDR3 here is CASSRAWAGYNEQFF. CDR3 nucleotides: TGTGCCAGCAGCAGGGCATGGGCGGGATACAATGAGCAGTTCTTC.

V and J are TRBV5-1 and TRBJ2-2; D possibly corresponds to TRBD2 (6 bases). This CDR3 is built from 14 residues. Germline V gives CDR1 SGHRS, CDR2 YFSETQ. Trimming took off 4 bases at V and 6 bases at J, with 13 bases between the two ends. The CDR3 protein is CASSRPSGSGELFF. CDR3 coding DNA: TGCGCCAGCAGCCGGCCGAGCGGGTCCGGGGAGCTGTTTTTT.

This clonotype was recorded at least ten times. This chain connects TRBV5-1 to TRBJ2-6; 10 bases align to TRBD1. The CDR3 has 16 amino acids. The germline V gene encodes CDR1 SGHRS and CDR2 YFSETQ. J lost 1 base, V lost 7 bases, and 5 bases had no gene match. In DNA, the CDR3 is TGCGCCAGCTCGGGACAGGGGAAATCTGGGGCCAACGTCCTGACTTTC. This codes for CASSGQGKSGANVLTF.

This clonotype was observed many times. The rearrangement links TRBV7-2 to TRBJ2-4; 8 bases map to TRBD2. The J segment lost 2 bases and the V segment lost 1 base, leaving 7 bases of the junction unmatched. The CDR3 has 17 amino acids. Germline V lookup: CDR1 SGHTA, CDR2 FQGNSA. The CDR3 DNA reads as TGTGCCAGCAGCTTAGGAGGGCCGGGGGGGACCAAAAACATTCAGTACTTC. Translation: CASSLGGPGGTKNIQYF.

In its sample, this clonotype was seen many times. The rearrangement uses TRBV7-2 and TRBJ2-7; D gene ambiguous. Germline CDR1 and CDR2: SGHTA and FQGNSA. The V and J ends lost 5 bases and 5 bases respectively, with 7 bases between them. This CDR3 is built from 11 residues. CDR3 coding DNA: TGTGCCAGCAGCCCAAAGAACGAGCAGTACTTC. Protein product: CASSPKNEQYF.

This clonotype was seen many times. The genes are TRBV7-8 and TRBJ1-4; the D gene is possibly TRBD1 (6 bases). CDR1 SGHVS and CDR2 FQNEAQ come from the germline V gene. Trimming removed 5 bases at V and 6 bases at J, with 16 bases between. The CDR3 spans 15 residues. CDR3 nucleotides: TGTGCCAGCAGCGCCGGAGGGGGGCGACATGAAAAACTGTTTTTT. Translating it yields CASSAGGGRHEKLFF. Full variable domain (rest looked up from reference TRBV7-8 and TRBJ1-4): GAGVSQSPRYKVAKRGQDVALRCDPISGHVSLFWYQQALGQGPEFLTYFQNEAQLDKSGLPSDRFFAERPEGSVSTLKIQRTQQEDSAVYLCASSAGGGRHEKLFFGSGTQLSVL.

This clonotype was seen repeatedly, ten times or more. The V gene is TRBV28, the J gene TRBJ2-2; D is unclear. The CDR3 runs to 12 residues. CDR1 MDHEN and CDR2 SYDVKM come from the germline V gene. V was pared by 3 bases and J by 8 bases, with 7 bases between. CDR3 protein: CASSFVGGELFF. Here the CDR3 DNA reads TGTGCCAGCAGTTTTGTTGGGGGGGAGCTGTTTTTT. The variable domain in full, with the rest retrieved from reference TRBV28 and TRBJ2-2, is DVKVTQSSRYLVKRTGEKVFLECVQDMDHENMFWYRQDPGLGLRLIYFSYDVKMKEKGDIPEGYSVSREKKERFSLILESASTNQTSMYLCASSFVGGELFFGEGSRLTVL.

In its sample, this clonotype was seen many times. CDR3 amino acids: CASSGNDRKPPTSTDTQYF. The CDR3 DNA reads TGTGCCAGCTCCGGAAACGACAGGAAGCCTCCAACTAGCACAGATACGCAGTATTTT. The chain recombines TRBV21-1 with TRBJ2-3; the D segment call TRBD1 is taken from the table without a DNA check. TRBV21-1 is labeled a pseudogene. This CDR3 region has 19 residues.

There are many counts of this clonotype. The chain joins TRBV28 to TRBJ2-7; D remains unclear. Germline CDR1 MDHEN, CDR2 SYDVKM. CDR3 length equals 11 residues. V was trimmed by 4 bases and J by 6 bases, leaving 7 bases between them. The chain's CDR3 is CASSSTLEQYF. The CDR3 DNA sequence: TGTGCCAGCAGTTCCACCCTCGAGCAGTACTTC.

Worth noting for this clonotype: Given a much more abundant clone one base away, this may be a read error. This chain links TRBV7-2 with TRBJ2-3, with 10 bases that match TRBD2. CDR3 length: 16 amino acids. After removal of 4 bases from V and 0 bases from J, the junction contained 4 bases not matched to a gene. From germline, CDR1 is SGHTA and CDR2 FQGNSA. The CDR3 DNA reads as TGTACCAGCAGCTCTAGCGGGGGACCCAGCACAGATACGCAGTATTTT. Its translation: CTSSSSGGPSTDTQYF.

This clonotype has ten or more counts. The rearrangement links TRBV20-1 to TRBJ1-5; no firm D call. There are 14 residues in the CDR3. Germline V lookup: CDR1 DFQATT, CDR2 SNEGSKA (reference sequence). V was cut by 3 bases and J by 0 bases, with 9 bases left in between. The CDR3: CSARDVNSNQPQHF. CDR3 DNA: TGCAGTGCTAGGGACGTAAATAGCAATCAGCCCCAGCATTTT.

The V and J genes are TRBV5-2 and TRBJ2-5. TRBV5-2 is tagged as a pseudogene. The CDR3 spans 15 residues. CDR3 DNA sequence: TGTGCCATGGGCACCAGGCTGCCGAAAGTAGAGACCCAGTACTTC. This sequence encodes CAMGTRLPKVETQYF.

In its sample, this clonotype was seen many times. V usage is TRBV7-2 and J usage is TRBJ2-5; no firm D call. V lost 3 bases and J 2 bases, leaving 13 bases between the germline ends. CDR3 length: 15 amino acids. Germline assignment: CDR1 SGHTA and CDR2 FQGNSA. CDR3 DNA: TGTGCCAGCAGCTTCGGTAGGAGTGGACAAGAGACCCAGTACTTC. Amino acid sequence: CASSFGRSGQETQYF.